This T cell receptor (beta chain) comes out of a study of T cells after posttransplantation cyclophosphamide. The data were produced by immunoSEQ multiplex PCR, yet TCRdb's version contains in-frame clones alone and is incomplete. Sampling found about 30,000 clones, none seen once. Germline V CDR1 and CDR2: SGHDN, FVKESK. Trimming removed 0 bases at V and 8 bases at J, with 10 bases between. This CDR3 has 13 residues. This clone showed up many times. This chain uses TRBV14 with TRBJ1-2; D may be TRBD1 (5 bases). This TCR was sampled from a woman aged 60-75 years in good health, CMV-negative, and a related stem cell transplant donor. The sequenced sample consisted of PBMCs. CDR3 nucleotide sequence: TGTGCCAGCAGCCAAGATCGGACAAGCGGCTACACCTTC. Translated, it gives CASSQDRTSGYTF. The full variable domain, in which reference TRBV14 and TRBJ1-2 provide the parts outside the CDR3, is EAGVTQFPSHSVIEKGQTVTLRCDPISGHDNLYWYRRVMGKEIKFLLHFVKESKQDESGMPNNRFLAERTGGTYSTLKVQPAELEDSGVYFCASSQDRTSGYTFGSGTRLTVV.